This T cell receptor beta chain was recovered during a study of blood T cell repertoires in COVID-19. This table comes from immunoSEQ multiplex PCR, and its TCRdb copy is limited to in-frame clones, with some not included. The table includes approximately 52,000 clones, more than 85% detected once. This clone was detected only once. The CDR3 sequence is 18 residues long. The V and J ends lost 1 base and 4 bases respectively, with 20 bases between them. The chain combines TRBV5-3 with TRBJ1-4, with a weak D call TRBD1 (5 bases). TRBV5-3 is designated an ORF whose function remains uncertain. The specimen sequenced was peripheral blood. The sequence derives from a man between 50 and 59 years old with active COVID-19. The CDR3 nucleotides are TGTGCCAGAAGCTTGTTCCGACAGCCTGTGGGTTTTAATGAAAAACTGTTTTTT. Its protein is CARSLFRQPVGFNEKLFF.